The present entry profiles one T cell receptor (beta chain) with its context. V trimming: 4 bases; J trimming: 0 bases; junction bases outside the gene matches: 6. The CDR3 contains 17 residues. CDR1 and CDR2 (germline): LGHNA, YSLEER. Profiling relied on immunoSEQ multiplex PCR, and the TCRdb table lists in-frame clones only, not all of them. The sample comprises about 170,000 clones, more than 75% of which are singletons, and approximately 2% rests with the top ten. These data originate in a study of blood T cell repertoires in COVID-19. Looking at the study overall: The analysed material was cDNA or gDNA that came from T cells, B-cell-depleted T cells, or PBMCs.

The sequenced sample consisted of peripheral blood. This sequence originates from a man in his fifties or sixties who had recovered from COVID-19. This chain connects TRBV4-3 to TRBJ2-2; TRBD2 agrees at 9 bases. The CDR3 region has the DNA TGCGCCAGCAGCCGGGTAGCGGGGGTGGCGAACACCGGGGAGCTGTTTTTT. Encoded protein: CASSRVAGVANTGELFF.